These 9 T cell receptor beta chains came from one sample sequenced in a study of CD8 T cells in Susac syndrome. After extraction with the RNeasy kit, roughly 0.5 to 1 ug of the RNA was reverse transcribed using random hexamers. TCRdb independently ran MiXCR on the immunoSEQ multiplex PCR reads; one entry per CDR3 protein. Among roughly 100,000 distinct CDR3 sequences listed, about 93% were seen once. The specimen was CD4+ T cells from PBMCs. These receptors came from a human donor with Susac syndrome.

The J gene is TRBJ2-3, the V gene TRBV7-2, with D maybe TRBD1 (6 bases). CDR1 and CDR2 from the germline V gene are SGHTA and FQGNSA. Trimming removed 4 bases from V and 6 bases from J, with 23 bases in between. The CDR3 runs 17 residues. CDR3 nucleotide sequence: TGTGCCAGCAGCTCCCTCAGGGGCACCAACGGGGTCGATACGCAGTATTTT. Translating gives CASSSLRGTNGVDTQYF.

Regarding this clonotype: One junction end disagrees with the germline gene, perhaps due to a read error. V and J are TRBV7-7 and TRBJ2-2, with D perhaps assigned TRBD1 or TRBD2 (5 bases each). The germline CDR1 and CDR2 sequences are SSHAT and FNYEAQ (reference sequence). The CDR3 totals 16 residues. The CDR3: CASSSAGARNTGELFF. The CDR3 DNA reads TGTGCTAGCAGCTCTGCCGGGGCGAGGAACACCGGGGAGCTGTTTTTT.

This sequence joins TRBV7-2 and TRBJ1-1; no clear D. This CDR3 is built from 14 residues. Trimming left V 2 bases short and J 0 bases short, with 7 bases between. The germline V gene encodes CDR1 SGHTA and CDR2 FQGNSA. CDR3 nucleotide sequence: TGTGCCAGCAGCTTACACAGATTGAACACTGAAGCTTTCTTT. Protein: CASSLHRLNTEAFF.

The V and J genes are TRBV11-3 and TRBJ2-1; D may be TRBD1 (8 bases). Trimming cost V 5 bases and J 7 bases, with 21 bases left between them. CDR1 and CDR2 (germline): SGHNT, YENEEA. The CDR3 is 16 amino acids. CDR3 sequence (DNA): TGTGCCAGCAGCACCCGAGCGGGACAGGTTCCAAATGAGCAGTTCTTC. Translation: CASSTRAGQVPNEQFF.

This chain joins TRBV6-2 or TRBV6-3 and TRBJ2-1; D not resolved. The CDR3 is made up of 14 amino acids. The germline V and J ends were trimmed by 4 bases and 4 bases, with 11 bases remaining between them. CDR1 is MNHEY, CDR2 SVGEGT, per germline. The CDR3, as DNA: TGTGCCAGCAGTTCGGGTTCTCCGTACAATGAGCAGTTCTTC. Translation: CASSSGSPYNEQFF.

The rearrangement links TRBV9 to TRBJ2-2, with a tentative D call TRBD2 (7 bases). V lost 7 bases and J lost 5, with 15 bases in between. This CDR3 comprises 14 residues. Per the germline V gene, CDR1 is SGDLS and CDR2 is YYNGEE. The CDR3: CASAGARGTGELFF. The CDR3 coding sequence is TGTGCCAGCGCGGGGGCCAGAGGTACCGGGGAGCTGTTTTTT.

The chain links TRBV2 to TRBJ2-3; TRBD1 matches 8 bases. Trimming took 8 bases from V and 6 from J; bases not matched to a gene: 4. This CDR3 has 12 residues. Per the germline V gene, CDR1 is SNHLY and CDR2 is FYNNEI. The CDR3 reads CASVRTGDTQYF. The CDR3 bases are TGTGCCAGCGTAAGGACAGGGGATACGCAGTATTTT.

The J gene is TRBJ1-2, the V gene TRBV28; 7 positions agree with TRBD1. Trimming cost V 6 bases and J 8 bases; bases outside gene matches: 12. This CDR3 is 14 amino acids long. Germline loops: CDR1 MDHEN, CDR2 SYDVKM. CDR3 residues: CASRPGGSRGGYTF. The DNA for the CDR3 is TGTGCCAGCAGACCAGGGGGTTCGAGGGGAGGCTACACCTTC.

The chain recombines TRBV29-1 with TRBJ2-2; D may be TRBD1 or TRBD2 (5 bases each). CDR1 is SQVTM, CDR2 ANQGSEA, per germline. CDR3 length: 15 residues. V lost 5 bases, J lost 0 bases, and 13 bases lay in between. The CDR3 DNA sequence: TGCAGCGTTCCCCGGGACGTATCGAACACCGGGGAGCTGTTTTTT. Protein: CSVPRDVSNTGELFF.